Given below is one T cell receptor beta chain in context. The antigen remains unidentified. The ends lost 0 bases at V and 8 bases at J; junction bases unmatched: 3. CDR3 length: 15 amino acids. This sample was included in a study of cytomegalovirus exposure and HLA in healthy donors. Findings and limits, study-wide: TRBV6-2, TRBV6-3 and other indistinguishable V segments were excluded.

This PCR relied on a set of 60 Vbeta primers and 13 Jbeta primers. Assay: immunoSEQ multiplex PCR; the TCRdb copy retains only in-frame clones and omits some. The sample gives under 200,000 clones, nearly 80% of which show up once; 3% to 3.5% is in the top ten. This clonotype was sampled from a woman in her thirties or forties in good health and CMV-seronegative. The chain has TRBV23-1 and TRBJ1-6; TRBD1 matches 8 bases. TRBV23-1 carries the ORF label, with uncertain function. Sequencing used PBMCs. The CDR3 coding sequence is TGCGCCAGCAGTCAATCGTCAGGGGGCGATTCACCCCTCCACTTT. It yields the protein CASSQSSGGDSPLHF.